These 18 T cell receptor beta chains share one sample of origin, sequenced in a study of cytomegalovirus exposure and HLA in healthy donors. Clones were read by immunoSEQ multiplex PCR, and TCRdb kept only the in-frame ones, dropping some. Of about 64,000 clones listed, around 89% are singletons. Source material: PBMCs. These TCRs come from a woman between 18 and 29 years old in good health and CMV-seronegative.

The CDR3 DNA is TGTGCCAGCAGGAGGGTAGGGGGCACTGAAGCTTTCTTT. It specifies CASRRVGGTEAFF. The rearrangement joins TRBV6-1 to TRBJ1-1, with D maybe TRBD1 (6 bases). CDR3 length: 13 residues. Germline values: CDR1 MNHNS, CDR2 SASEGT. V was cut by 6 bases and J by 4 bases, with 12 bases left in between.

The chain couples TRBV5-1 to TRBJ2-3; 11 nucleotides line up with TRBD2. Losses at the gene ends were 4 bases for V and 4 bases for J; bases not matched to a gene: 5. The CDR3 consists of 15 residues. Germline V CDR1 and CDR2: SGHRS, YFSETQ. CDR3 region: CASSRGTSGADTQYF. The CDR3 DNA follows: TGCGCCAGCAGCAGGGGGACTAGCGGAGCAGATACGCAGTATTTT.

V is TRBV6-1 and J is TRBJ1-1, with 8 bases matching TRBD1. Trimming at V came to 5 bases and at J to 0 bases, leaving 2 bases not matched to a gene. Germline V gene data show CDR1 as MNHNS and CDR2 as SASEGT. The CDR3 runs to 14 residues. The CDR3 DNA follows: TGTGCCAGCAGTTGGACAGGGATGAACACTGAAGCTTTCTTT. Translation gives CASSWTGMNTEAFF.

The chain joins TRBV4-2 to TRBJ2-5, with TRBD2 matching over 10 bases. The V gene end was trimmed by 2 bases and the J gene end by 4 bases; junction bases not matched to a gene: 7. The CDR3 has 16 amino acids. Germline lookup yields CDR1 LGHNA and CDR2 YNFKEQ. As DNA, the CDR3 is TGTGCCAGCAGCCAACCGAGCGGGGGGGATGCAGAGACCCAGTACTTC. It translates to CASSQPSGGDAETQYF.

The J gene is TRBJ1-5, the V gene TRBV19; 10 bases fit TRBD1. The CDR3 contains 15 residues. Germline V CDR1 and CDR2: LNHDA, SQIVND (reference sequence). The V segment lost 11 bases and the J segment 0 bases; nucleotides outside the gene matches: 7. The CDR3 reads CAARTGGYSNQPQHF. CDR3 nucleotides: TGTGCCGCAAGGACAGGGGGTTATAGCAATCAGCCCCAGCATTTT. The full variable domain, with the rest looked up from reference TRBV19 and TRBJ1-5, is DGGITQSPKYLFRKEGQNVTLSCEQNLNHDAMYWYRQDPGQGLRLIYYSQIVNDFQKGDIAEGYSVSREKKESFPLTVTSAQKNPTAFYLCAARTGGYSNQPQHFGDGTRLSIL.

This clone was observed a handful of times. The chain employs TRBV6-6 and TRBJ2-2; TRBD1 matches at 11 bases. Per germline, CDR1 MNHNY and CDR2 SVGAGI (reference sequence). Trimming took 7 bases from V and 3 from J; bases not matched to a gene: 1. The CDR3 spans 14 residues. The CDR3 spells CASTGQGDTGELFF. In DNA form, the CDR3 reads TGTGCCAGCACGGGACAGGGGGACACCGGGGAGCTGTTTTTT.

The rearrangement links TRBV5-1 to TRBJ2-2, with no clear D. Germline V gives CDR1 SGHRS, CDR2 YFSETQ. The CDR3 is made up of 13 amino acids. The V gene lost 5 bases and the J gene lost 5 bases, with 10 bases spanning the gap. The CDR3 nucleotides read TGCGCCAGCAGTACTGATCTGACCGGGGAGCTGTTTTTT. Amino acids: CASSTDLTGELFF.

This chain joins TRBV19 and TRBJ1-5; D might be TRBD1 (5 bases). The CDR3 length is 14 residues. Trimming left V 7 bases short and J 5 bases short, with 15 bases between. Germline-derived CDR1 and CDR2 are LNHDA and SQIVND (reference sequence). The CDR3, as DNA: TGTGCCAGTATCGGGGGGACCCAGGATCAGCCCCAGCATTTT. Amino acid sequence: CASIGGTQDQPQHF.

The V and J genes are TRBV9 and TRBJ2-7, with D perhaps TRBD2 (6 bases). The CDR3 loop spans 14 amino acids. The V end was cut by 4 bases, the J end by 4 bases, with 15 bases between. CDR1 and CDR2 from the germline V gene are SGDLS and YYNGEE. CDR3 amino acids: CASSPSGGLYEQYF. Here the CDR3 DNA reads TGTGCCAGCAGCCCGAGTGGTGGACTATACGAGCAGTACTTC.

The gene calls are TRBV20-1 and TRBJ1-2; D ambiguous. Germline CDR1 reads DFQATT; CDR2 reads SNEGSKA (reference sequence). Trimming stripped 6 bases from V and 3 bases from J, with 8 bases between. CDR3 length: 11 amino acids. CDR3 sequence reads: CSATSDYGYTF. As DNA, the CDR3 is TGCAGTGCCACCTCAGACTATGGCTACACCTTC.

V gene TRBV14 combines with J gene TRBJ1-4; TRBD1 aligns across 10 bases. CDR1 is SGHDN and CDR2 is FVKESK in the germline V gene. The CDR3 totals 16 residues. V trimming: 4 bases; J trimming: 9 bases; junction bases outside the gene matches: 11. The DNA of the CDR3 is TGTGCCAGCAGCCGGGACGACAGGGGGCGCGTCCAAAAACTGTTTTTT. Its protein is CASSRDDRGRVQKLFF.

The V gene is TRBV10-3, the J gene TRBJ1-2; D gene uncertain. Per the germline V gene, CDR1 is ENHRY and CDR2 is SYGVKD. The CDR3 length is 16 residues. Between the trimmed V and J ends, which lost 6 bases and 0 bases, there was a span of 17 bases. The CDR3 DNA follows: TGTGCCATCAGCGAAGACGGGAGCAGAACTAACTATGGCTACACCTTC. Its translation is CAISEDGSRTNYGYTF.

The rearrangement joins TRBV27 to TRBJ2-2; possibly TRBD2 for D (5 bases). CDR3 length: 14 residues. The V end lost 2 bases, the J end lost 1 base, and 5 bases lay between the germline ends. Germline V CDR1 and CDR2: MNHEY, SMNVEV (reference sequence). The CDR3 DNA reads TGTGCCAGCAGTTTAGAGGGGAACACCGGGGAGCTGTTTTTT. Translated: CASSLEGNTGELFF.

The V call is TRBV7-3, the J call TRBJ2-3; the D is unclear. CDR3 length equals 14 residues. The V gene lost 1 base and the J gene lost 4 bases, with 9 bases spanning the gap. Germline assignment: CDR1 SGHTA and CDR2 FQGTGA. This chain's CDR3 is CASSLSHLADTQYF. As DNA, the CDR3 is TGTGCCAGCAGCTTAAGTCACTTGGCAGATACGCAGTATTTT.

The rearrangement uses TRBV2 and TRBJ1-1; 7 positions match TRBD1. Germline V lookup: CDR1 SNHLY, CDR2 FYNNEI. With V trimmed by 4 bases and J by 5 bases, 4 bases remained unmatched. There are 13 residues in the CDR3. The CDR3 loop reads CASSGQGVTEAFF. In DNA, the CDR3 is TGTGCCAGCAGTGGCCAGGGGGTTACTGAAGCTTTCTTT.

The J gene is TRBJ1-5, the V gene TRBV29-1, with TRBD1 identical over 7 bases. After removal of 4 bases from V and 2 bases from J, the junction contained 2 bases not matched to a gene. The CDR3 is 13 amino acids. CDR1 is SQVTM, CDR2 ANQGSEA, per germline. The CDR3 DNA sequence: TGCAGCGTTGCCACAGGGGGCAATCAGCCCCAGCATTTT. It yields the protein CSVATGGNQPQHF.

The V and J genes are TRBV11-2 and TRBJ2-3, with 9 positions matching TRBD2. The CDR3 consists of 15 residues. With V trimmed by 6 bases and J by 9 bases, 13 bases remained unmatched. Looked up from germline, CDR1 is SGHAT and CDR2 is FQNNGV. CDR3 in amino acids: CASRPTSSGGLTQYF. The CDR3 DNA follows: TGTGCCAGCAGACCGACCTCCAGCGGGGGGTTAACGCAGTATTTT.

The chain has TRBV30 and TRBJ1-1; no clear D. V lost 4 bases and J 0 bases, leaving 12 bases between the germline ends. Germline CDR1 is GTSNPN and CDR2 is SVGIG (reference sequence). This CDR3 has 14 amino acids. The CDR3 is CAWKPTDLNTEAFF. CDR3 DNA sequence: TGTGCCTGGAAGCCCACAGATTTGAACACTGAAGCTTTCTTT.